This T cell receptor beta chain appears in the sequencing data of a study of OX40 agonist ivuxolimab in advanced cancers. Turning to the overall study: Ivuxolimab was an agonistic, fully human IgG2 monoclonal antibody directed against OX40 (CD134), a costimulatory receptor. Peripheral TCRbeta sequencing aimed to test whether ivuxolimab altered TCR sequence diversity and caused clonal T-cell expansion. In the dose-escalation cohort, around four fifths of patients were male, and the mean age was approximately 60 years, with a range of roughly 20 to 80. Prior anti-PD-1, anti-PD-L1 or anti-CTLA-4 therapy was permitted, and about two fifths of dose-escalation patients had received checkpoint inhibitors. The monotherapy dose-escalation portion (N = 52 patients) of the phase I ivuxolimab trial is reported in the paper. Of the roughly 52 patients in dose escalation, about 20 had hepatocellular carcinoma, about 15 had melanoma, 9 had renal cell carcinoma and 9 had head and neck cancer. Intravenous ivuxolimab was administered to patients every 2 weeks at six dose levels: 0.01, 0.1, 0.3, 1.5, 3 and 10 mg/kg. Partial responses occurred in three dose-escalation patients, of whom one had hepatocellular carcinoma and two had cutaneous melanoma. Results and caveats for the whole study, not just this receptor: Low levels of normalized T-cell clonal expansion were also shown by some nonresponding patients. In the 0.1-3.0 mg/kg groups, partial responders were among the patients with the lowest normalized peripheral clonal expansion, particularly in CD8+ T cells. On average, CD8+ T cells showed more expanded clones than CD4+ T cells after ivuxolimab. Clonal expansion of both CD4+ and CD8+ blood T cells was observed from baseline to week 6 at doses 0.1 to 3.0 mg/kg. The antigen specificity of the clonally expanded peripheral T cells was not determined.

For sequencing of the TCRbeta CDR3 region, genomic DNA was extracted from the sorted cells. The immunoSEQ Assay was used to sequence the TCRbeta CDR3 regions. This is the immuneACCESS table as TCRdb keeps it, with only in-frame sequences that have V and J called. A part of the clones is gone; compared with another copy, unresolved V genes explain less than half, and the rest is unexplained. This sample has about 80,000 clones in its table, and approximately 86% of those were observed once. 1.5% to 2% of the sample lies in the top ten. This clone was counted a single time. Its antigen is unknown. No qualities accompany the bases; no much larger clone lies one base away. Taken from cysteine to phenylalanine, the CDR3 has 15 residues. Here the CDR3 DNA is all that survives: 45 bases in frame from base 1. V is trimmed back by 4 bases and J by 4 bases, and the junction contains 4 bases that no gene match accounts for. CDR1 SGHTA and CDR2 FQGNSA were looked up in the germline V gene.

Patients with a history of autoimmune disease or receiving systemic immunosuppression were excluded from the trial. Peripheral blood for TCR sequencing was drawn from every dose cohort at baseline, at cycle 4 day 1 and at cycle 7 day 1. The samples were drawn from a first-in-human, open-label, multicenter phase I dose-escalation trial of ivuxolimab. The trial enrolled adults with locally advanced or metastatic head and neck squamous cell, hepatocellular, melanoma or renal cell carcinoma. CD4+ and CD8+ T cells were sorted separately from peripheral blood before TCR sequencing. Sequencing was performed on CD4+ or CD8+ T cells sorted from blood, taken in a trial of the OX40 agonist ivuxolimab. The sequence came from an adult with an advanced solid tumor such as melanoma, head and neck, liver or kidney cancer. In this chain, TRBV7-2 is recombined with TRBJ2-4, and TRBD2 matches 10 of the central bases. The CDR3 here reads CASSYGLAVKNIQYF. The bases read TGTGCCAGCAGCTACGGACTAGCGGTTAAAAACATTCAGTACTTC.